Sequencing of this TCR beta chain was carried out in a study of early stage breast cancer tumors. Whole-study context: About 70% of the 16 invasive tumors were ER+, PR+ and HER2-.

Study findings and constraints: Commonly generated sequences made up most enriched TCRB sequences shared between patients.

Blood replicates held 0.5 ug DNA, tumor or normal breast about 1.5 ug, two each. Method: immunoSEQ multiplex PCR; TCRdb's copy keeps in-frame clones and lacks some. This table holds around 71,000 clones, 65% to 85% found once. The CDR3 loop spans 15 amino acids. Per germline, CDR1 SGHAT and CDR2 FQNNGV. Trimming removed 0 bases at V and 2 bases at J, with 11 bases between. Points on this clone: No antigen is known for it.

The specimen was blood. The source of this sequence is a person in their sixties with breast cancer. The chain carries TRBV11-2 and TRBJ2-7; perhaps TRBD1 as D (7 bases). CDR3 protein: CASSLEGGQAYEQYF. In DNA form, the CDR3 reads TGTGCCAGCAGCTTAGAGGGAGGACAGGCCTACGAGCAGTACTTC.